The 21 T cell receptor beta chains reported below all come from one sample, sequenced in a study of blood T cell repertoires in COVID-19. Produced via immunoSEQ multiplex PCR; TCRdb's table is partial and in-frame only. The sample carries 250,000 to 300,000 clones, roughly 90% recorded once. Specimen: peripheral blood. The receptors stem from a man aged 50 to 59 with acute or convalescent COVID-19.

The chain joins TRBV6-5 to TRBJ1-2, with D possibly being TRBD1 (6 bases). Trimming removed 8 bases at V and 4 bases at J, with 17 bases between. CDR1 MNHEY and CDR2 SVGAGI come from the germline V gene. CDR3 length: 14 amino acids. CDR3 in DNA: TGTGCCAGCCGGTTCCACCGAGGGGGCTATGGCTACACCTTC. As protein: CASRFHRGGYGYTF.

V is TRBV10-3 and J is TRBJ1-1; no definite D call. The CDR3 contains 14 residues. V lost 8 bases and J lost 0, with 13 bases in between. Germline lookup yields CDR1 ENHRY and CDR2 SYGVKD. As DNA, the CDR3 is TGTGCCATCGGGAACGCGGGCATGAACACTGAAGCTTTCTTT. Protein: CAIGNAGMNTEAFF.

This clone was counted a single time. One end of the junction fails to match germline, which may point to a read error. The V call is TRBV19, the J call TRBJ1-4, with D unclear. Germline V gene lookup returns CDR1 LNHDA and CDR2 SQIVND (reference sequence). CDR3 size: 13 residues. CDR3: CASSLEGGEKLFF. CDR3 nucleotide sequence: TGTGCCAGTAGTTTAGAGGGAGGTGAAAAACTGTTTTTT.

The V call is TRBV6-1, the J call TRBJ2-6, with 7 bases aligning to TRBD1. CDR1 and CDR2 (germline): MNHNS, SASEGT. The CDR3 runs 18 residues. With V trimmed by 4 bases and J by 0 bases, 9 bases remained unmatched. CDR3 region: CASSASGTVHSGANVLTF. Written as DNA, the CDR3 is TGTGCCAGCAGTGCCTCCGGGACAGTCCACTCTGGGGCCAACGTCCTGACTTTC.

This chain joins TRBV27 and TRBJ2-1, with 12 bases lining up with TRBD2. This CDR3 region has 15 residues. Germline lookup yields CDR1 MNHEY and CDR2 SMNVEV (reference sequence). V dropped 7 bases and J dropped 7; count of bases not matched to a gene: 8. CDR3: CASKPGLAGMNEQFF. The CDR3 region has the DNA TGTGCCAGCAAACCCGGACTAGCGGGGATGAATGAGCAGTTCTTC.

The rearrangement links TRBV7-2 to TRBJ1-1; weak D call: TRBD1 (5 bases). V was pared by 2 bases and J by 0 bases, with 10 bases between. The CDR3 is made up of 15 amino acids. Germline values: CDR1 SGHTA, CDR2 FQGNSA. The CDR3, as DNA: TGTGCCAGCAGCTTAAATCAAGGGGTGAACACTGAAGCTTTCTTT. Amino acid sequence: CASSLNQGVNTEAFF.

CDR3 sequence: CASSLRGNTEAFF. In DNA, the CDR3 is TGTGCCAGCAGTCTGCGGGGCAACACTGAAGCTTTCTTT. The chain combines TRBV6-5 with TRBJ1-1; possibly TRBD1 for D (5 bases). This CDR3 spans 13 amino acids. Per the germline V gene, CDR1 is MNHEY and CDR2 is SVGAGI. The V end was cut by 5 bases, the J end by 2 bases, with 9 bases between.

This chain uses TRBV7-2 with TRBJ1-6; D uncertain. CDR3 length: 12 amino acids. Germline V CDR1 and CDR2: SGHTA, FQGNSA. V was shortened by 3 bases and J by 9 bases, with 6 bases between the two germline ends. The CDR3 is CASSFLASPLHF. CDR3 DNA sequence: TGTGCCAGCAGCTTTCTGGCTTCACCCCTCCACTTT. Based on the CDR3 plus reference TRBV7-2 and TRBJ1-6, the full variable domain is GAGVSQSPSNKVTEKGKDVELRCDPISGHTALYWYRQSLGQGLEFLIYFQGNSAPDKSGLPSDRFSAERTGGSVSTLTIQRTQQEDSAVYLCASSFLASPLHFGNGTRLTVT.

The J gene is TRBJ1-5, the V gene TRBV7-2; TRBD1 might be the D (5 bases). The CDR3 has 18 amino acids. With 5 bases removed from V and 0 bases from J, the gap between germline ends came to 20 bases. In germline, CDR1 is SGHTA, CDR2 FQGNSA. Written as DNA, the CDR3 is TGTGCCAGCAGCCCGGGGGTCGGGGGTCACTATAGCAATCAGCCCCAGCATTTT. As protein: CASSPGVGGHYSNQPQHF.

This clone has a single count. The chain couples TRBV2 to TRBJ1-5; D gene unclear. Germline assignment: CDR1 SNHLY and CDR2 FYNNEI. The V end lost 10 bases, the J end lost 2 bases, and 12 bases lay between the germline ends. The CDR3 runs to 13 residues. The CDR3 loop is CATKRLRNQPQHF. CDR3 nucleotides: TGTGCCACCAAGCGGCTGCGCAATCAGCCCCAGCATTTT.

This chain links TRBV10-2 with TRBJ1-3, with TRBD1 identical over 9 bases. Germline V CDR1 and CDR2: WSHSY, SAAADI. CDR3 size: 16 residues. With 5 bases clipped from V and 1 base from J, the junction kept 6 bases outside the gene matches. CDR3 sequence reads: CASSNRDRASGNTIYF. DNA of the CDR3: TGCGCCAGCAGTAACCGGGACAGGGCATCTGGAAACACCATATATTTT.

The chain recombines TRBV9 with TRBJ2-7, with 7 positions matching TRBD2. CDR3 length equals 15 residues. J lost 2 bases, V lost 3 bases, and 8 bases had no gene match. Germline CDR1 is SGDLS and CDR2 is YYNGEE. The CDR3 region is CASSAYSGPTYEQYF. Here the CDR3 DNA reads TGTGCCAGCAGCGCCTATAGCGGGCCAACCTACGAGCAGTACTTC.

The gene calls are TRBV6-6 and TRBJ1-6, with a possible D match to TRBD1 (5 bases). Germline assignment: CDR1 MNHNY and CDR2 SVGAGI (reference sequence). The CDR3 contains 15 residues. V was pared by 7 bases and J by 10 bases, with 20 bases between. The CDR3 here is CASTPDKGRRSPLHF. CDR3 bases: TGTGCCAGCACCCCCGACAAGGGGCGCCGGTCACCCCTCCACTTT.

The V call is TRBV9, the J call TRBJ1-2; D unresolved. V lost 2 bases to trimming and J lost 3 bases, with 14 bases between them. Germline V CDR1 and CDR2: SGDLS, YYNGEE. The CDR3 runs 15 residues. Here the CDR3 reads CASSVGTDPYYGYTF. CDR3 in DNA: TGTGCCAGCAGCGTCGGAACAGACCCCTACTATGGCTACACCTTC.

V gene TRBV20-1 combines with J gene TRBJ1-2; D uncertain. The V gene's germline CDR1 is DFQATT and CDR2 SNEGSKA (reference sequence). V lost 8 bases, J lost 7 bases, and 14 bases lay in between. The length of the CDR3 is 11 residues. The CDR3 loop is CSRYGRGGYTF. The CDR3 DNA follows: TGCAGTAGATACGGGCGGGGTGGCTACACCTTC.

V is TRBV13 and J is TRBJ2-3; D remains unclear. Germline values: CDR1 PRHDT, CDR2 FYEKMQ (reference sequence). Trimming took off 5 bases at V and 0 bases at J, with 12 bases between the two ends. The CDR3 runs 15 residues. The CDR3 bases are TGTGCCAGCAGCCTCGACACCCAAAGCACAGATACGCAGTATTTT. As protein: CASSLDTQSTDTQYF.

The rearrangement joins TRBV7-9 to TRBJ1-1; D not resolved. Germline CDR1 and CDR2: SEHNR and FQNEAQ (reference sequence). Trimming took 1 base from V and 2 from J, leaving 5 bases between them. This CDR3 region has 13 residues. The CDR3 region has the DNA TGTGCCAGCAGCTTAGATAGAAACACTGAAGCTTTCTTT. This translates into CASSLDRNTEAFF. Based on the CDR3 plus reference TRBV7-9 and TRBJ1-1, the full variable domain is DTGVSQNPRHKITKRGQNVTFRCDPISEHNRLYWYRQTLGQGPEFLTYFQNEAQLEKSRLLSDRFSAERPKGSFSTLEIQRTEQGDSAMYLCASSLDRNTEAFFGQGTRLTVV.

The CDR3 coding sequence is TGTGCCAGCAGCTTGGGAGGATTAAACTATGGCTACACCTTC. This gives the protein CASSLGGLNYGYTF. The J gene is TRBJ1-2, the V gene TRBV5-4; unclear D gene. V lost 0 bases and J lost 2, with 8 bases in between. CDR3 length: 14 residues. Germline values: CDR1 SGHNT, CDR2 YYREEE (reference sequence).

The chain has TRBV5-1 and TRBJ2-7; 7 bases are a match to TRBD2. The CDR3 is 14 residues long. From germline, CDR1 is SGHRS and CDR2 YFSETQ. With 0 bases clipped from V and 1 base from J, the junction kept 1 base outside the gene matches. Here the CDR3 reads CASSLELASYEQYF. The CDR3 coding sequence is TGCGCCAGCAGCTTGGAACTAGCGTCCTACGAGCAGTACTTC.

CDR3: CASSPDRYSGNTIYF. The CDR3 DNA sequence: TGTGCCAGCAGTCCAGACAGATACTCTGGAAACACCATATATTTT. The chain joins TRBV6-5 to TRBJ1-3; maybe TRBD1 (5 bases). The ends were cut back, 5 bases at V and 0 bases at J, with 11 bases in the middle. The CDR3 has 15 amino acids. In germline, CDR1 is MNHEY, CDR2 SVGAGI.

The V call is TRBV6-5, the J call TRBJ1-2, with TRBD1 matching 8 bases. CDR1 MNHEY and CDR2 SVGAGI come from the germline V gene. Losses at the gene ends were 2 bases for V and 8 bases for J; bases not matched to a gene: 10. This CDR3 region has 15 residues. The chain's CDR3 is CASSYGQGLLRGYTF. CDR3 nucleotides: TGTGCCAGCAGTTACGGACAGGGCTTGTTGAGAGGCTACACCTTC.